The text below deals with one TCR beta chain. The target antigen is unknown. The data originate from a study of cytomegalovirus exposure and HLA in healthy donors. Findings of the study overall: TCR beta V- and J-gene trimming, according to a later analysis, was linked to a missense DCLRE1C variant. Productive rates of about 87% or about 30% were seen for most TCR beta V segments in an earlier analysis.

V was clipped by 1 base and J by 4 bases; unmatched bases: 10. The germline V gene has CDR1 LGHNT and CDR2 FRNRAP. The CDR3 is 17 residues long. The PCR ran on 60 Vbeta and 13 Jbeta primers. Only in-frame clones appear in the TCRdb table, and some are missing; sequencing was by immunoSEQ multiplex PCR. Recorded here are 35,000 to 45,000 clones; the top ten clones represent 8% to 10%. This receptor was obtained from a male donor in good health and CMV-seronegative. The sample was PBMCs. This chain connects TRBV12-5 to TRBJ2-7, with 10 bases lining up with TRBD2. The CDR3 reads CASGLASATSGLYEQYF. In DNA, the CDR3 is TGTGCTAGTGGTTTGGCCTCCGCGACTAGCGGGCTTTACGAGCAGTACTTC. Using reference TRBV12-5 and TRBJ2-7 for the parts outside the CDR3, the full variable domain is DARVTQTPRHKVTEMGQEVTMRCQPILGHNTVFWYRQTMMQGLELLAYFRNRAPLDDSGMPKDRFSAEMPDATLATLKIQPSEPRDSAVYFCASGLASATSGLYEQYFGPGTRLTVT.